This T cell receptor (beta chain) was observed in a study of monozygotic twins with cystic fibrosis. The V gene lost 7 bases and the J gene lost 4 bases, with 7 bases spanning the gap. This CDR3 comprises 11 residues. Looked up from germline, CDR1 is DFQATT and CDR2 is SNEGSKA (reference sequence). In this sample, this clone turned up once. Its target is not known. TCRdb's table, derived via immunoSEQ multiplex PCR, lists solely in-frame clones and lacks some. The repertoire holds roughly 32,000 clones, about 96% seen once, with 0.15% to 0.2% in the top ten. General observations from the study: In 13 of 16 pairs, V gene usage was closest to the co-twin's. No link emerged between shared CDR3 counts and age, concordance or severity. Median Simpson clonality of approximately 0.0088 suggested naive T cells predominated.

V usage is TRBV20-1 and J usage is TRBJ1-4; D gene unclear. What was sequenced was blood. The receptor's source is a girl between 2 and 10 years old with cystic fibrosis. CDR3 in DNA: TGCAGTGGTGTTCATAATGAAAAACTGTTTTTT. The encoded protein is CSGVHNEKLFF.